A few counts support the clone carrying this T cell receptor (beta chain). Its specificity is not known. These data belong to a study of cytomegalovirus exposure and HLA in healthy donors. Researchers ran the PCR with 60 Vbeta and 13 Jbeta primers. TCRdb's table, derived via immunoSEQ multiplex PCR, lists solely in-frame clones and lacks some. Here the sample spans about 94,000 clones, less than 8% being singletons. General study points: The study labeled 150 or so TCR beta chains cytomegalovirus-associated. Reportedly, fewer N-insertions than the approximately 600-donor mean appeared in an Asian-associated ancestry cluster in a later analysis.

This clonotype was obtained from a man aged 50 to 60 in good health and CMV-seronegative. Material: PBMCs.

The CDR3: CASSSPPGLAGDHTGELFF. DNA for the CDR3: TGTGCCAGCAGCTCGCCTCCGGGACTAGCGGGGGACCACACCGGGGAGCTGTTTTTT. The chain joins TRBV5-4 to TRBJ2-2; 14 bases are a match to TRBD2. V was clipped by 3 bases and J by 3 bases; unmatched bases: 10. Germline V CDR1 and CDR2: SGHNT, YYREEE (reference sequence). This CDR3 spans 19 amino acids.